This T cell receptor (beta chain) appears in the sequencing data of a study of blood T cell repertoires in COVID-19. About the study: COVID-19 samples from acute and convalescent phases originated in the United States, Italy and Spain.

Method: immunoSEQ multiplex PCR; TCRdb's copy keeps in-frame clones and lacks some. Of over 120,000 clones listed, 80% to 90% were seen once; the top ten hold roughly 1.6%. Germline CDR1 and CDR2: SGHRS and YFSETQ. The CDR3 is made up of 15 amino acids. The V gene end was trimmed by 4 bases and the J gene end by 7 bases; junction bases not matched to a gene: 13. Sequenced sample: peripheral blood. The receptor's source is a woman aged 45-60 years with acute or convalescent COVID-19. The rearrangement links TRBV5-1 to TRBJ2-7; 8 nucleotides agree with TRBD2. CDR3 coding DNA: TGCGCCAGCAGCCCGGGGGGGCTGGCAATGGATGAGCAGTACTTC. Protein: CASSPGGLAMDEQYF.